The 3 T cell receptor beta chains given below trace back to one sample, sequenced in a study of blood T cells in healthy people across ages. The use of a sample-barcoded 5' primer and a J-beta primer mix characterized a second PCR of roughly 7 to 12 cycles. TCRdb recomputed calls from the 5' RACE reads with MiXCR, one row per CDR3 protein. Of roughly 860,000 distinct CDR3 sequences in the sample, approximately 59% were seen once. What was sequenced was blood. These receptors all stem from a man between 25 and 39 years old in good health.

This rearrangement joins TRBV15 to TRBJ2-5; no clear D gene. Matching the DNA end better, TRBJ2-7 makes the J call doubtful. CDR1 is LNHNV, CDR2 YYDKDF, per germline (reference sequence). The CDR3 consists of 12 residues. CDR3 sequence: CATGLSYYEQYF. CDR3 in DNA: TGTGCCACGGGTCTAAGTTATTACGAGCAGTACTTC.

The chain joins TRBV20-1 to TRBJ2-5; D remains ambiguous. Trimming took 3 bases from V and 5 from J, leaving 10 bases between them. This CDR3 comprises 12 residues. CDR1 is DFQATT and CDR2 is SNEGSKA in the germline V gene (reference sequence). CDR3: CSARRSVETQYF. Here the CDR3 DNA reads TGCAGTGCTAGGAGGTCAGTTGAGACCCAGTACTTC.

The rearrangement joins TRBV7-9 to TRBJ1-1, with D perhaps matching TRBD1 (6 bases). This CDR3 region has 15 residues. The V end was cut by 5 bases, the J end by 5 bases, with 18 bases between. Per the germline V gene, CDR1 is SEHNR and CDR2 is FQNEAQ (reference sequence). CDR3 amino acids: CASSITTGLRTEAFF. The CDR3 DNA is TGTGCCAGCAGCATCACTACAGGGTTACGGACTGAAGCTTTCTTT.